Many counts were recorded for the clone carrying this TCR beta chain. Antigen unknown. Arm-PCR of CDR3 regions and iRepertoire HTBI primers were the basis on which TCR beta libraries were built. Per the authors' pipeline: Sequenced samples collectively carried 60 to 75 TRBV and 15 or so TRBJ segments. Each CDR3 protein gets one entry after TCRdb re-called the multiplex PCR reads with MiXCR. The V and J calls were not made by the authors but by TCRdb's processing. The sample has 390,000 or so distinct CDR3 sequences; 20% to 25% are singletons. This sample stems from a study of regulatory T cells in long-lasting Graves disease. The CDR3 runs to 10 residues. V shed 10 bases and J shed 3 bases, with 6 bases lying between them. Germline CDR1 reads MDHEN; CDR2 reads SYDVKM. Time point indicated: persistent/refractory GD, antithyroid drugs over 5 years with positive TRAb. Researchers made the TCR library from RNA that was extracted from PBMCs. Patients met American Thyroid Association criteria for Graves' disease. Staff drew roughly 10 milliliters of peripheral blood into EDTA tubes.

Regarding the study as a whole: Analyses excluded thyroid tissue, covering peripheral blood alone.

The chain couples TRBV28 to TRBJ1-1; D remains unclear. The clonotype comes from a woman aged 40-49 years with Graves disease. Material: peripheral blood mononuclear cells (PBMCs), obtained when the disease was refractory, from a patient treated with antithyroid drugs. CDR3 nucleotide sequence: TGTGCCATCGGGTACACTGAAGCTTTCTTT. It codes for CAIGYTEAFF.